This T cell receptor beta chain emerged from a study of blood T cell repertoires in COVID-19. Germline CDR1 is SNHLY and CDR2 is FYNNEI. CDR3 length: 14 residues. Trimming pared 4 bases from V and 0 bases from J, leaving 9 bases between. Original data processing: Researchers report that nucleated cell counts were estimated from reference gene primer amplification. The repertoire was sequenced with immunoSEQ multiplex PCR; TCRdb's copy has only in-frame clones and lacks some. The V and J calls and clone size are taken from that table; D and trimming were inferred from the DNA. The repertoire includes 250,000 or so clones, about 88% of them detected once, and about 6.2% sits in the top ten. Adults between about 18 and 89 years of age took part from 20 to 25 US areas.

This chain links TRBV2 with TRBJ1-1; a possible D gene is TRBD1 (6 bases). The clonotype was recovered from a woman aged 50 to 65 who had been exposed to COVID-19. What was sequenced was PBMCs or T cells enriched from blood (not recorded which). The CDR3, as DNA: TGTGCCAGCAGTGTCGACAGGATGAACACTGAAGCTTTCTTT. This translates into CASSVDRMNTEAFF.